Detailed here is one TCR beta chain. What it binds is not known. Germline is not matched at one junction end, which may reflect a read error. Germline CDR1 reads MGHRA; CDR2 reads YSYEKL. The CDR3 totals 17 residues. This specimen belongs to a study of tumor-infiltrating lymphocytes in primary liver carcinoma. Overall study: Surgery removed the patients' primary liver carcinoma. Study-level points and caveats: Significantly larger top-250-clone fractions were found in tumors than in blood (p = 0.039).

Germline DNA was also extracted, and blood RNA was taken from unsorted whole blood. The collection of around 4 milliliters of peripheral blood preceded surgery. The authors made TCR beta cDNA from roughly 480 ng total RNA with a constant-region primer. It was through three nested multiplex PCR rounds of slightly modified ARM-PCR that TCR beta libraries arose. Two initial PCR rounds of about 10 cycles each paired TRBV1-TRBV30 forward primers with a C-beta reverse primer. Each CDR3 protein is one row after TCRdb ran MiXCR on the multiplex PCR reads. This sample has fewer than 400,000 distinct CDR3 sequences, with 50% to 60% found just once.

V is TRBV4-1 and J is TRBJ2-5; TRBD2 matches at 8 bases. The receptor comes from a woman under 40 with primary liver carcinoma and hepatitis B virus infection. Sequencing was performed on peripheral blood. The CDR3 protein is CTSSQGSSSGSQETQYF. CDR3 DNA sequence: TGCACCAGCAGCCAAGGGTCTTCGAGCGGGAGCCAAGAGACCCAGTACTTC.